Listed here is a single T cell receptor beta chain. Its cognate antigen is unknown. The PCR contained 60 Vbeta and 13 Jbeta primers. Libraries were prepared by immunoSEQ multiplex PCR; TCRdb keeps only in-frame clonotypes and omits some of them. The data hold about 170,000 clones, with approximately 84% observed a single time. The sample is drawn from a study of cytomegalovirus exposure and HLA in healthy donors. Study outcomes and limitations: Analyzed later, most CMV-associated TCR beta chains appeared HLA-restricted.

CDR1 and CDR2 (germline): SGHTA, FQGNSA. The CDR3 extends over 16 amino acids. V lost 5 bases to trimming and J lost 0 bases; unmatched junction nucleotides: 5. Sequencing used PBMCs. V and J are TRBV7-2 and TRBJ1-5; 9 bases fit TRBD1. This sequence originates from a woman aged 45-65 years in good health and CMV-seropositive. The CDR3 sequence: CASSRDRAYSNQPQHF. CDR3 sequence (DNA): TGTGCCAGCAGCCGGGACAGGGCTTATAGCAATCAGCCCCAGCATTTT.